Following are 15 T cell receptor beta chains from one sample sequenced in a study of T cells in Graves' hyperthyroidism and ophthalmopathy. Amplification targeted TCR beta CDR3 regions from RNA transcripts. Using the HTBI primer set, a first-round RT-PCR was run on the TCR CDR3. TCRdb processed the multiplex PCR reads anew with MiXCR; each CDR3 protein has one entry. The sample lists hundreds of thousands of distinct CDR3 sequences, approximately 14% occurring once. Material for sequencing was blood. These receptors came from a woman between 45 and 60 years old with Graves' ophthalmopathy.

This clonotype was seen many times. This chain links TRBV27 with TRBJ1-2; 8 bases align to TRBD1. CDR3 length: 14 residues. J was trimmed by 6 bases and V by 0 bases; bases with no gene match: 3. In germline, CDR1 is MNHEY, CDR2 SMNVEV (reference sequence). The CDR3 loop reads CASSLSDRADGYTF. CDR3 coding DNA: TGTGCCAGCAGTTTATCGGACAGGGCCGATGGCTACACCTTC.

This clonotype showed up many times. DNA of the CDR3: TGCGCCAGCAGCTTGGCAAAGGGGTTTGGCGAGCAGTACTTC. This sequence encodes CASSLAKGFGEQYF. The gene calls are TRBV5-1 and TRBJ2-7; D may be TRBD1 (5 bases). CDR3 size: 14 residues. Germline assignment: CDR1 SGHRS and CDR2 YFSETQ. V was clipped by 0 bases and J by 6 bases, with 13 bases between them.

This clonotype appeared many times. The V call is TRBV13, the J call TRBJ2-7; 9 positions agree with TRBD2. This CDR3 comprises 14 residues. V lost 5 bases, J lost 4 bases, and 6 bases stayed unmatched. Per germline, CDR1 PRHDT and CDR2 FYEKMQ (reference sequence). The CDR3 nucleotides are TGTGCCAGCAGCGCCAGCGGGGGGCGGTACGAGCAGTACTTC. Amino acids: CASSASGGRYEQYF.

The table lists this clonotype with many counts. The chain combines TRBV20-1 with TRBJ2-7; D is ambiguous. The V gene lost 5 bases and the J gene lost 3 bases, with 14 bases spanning the gap. The CDR3 has 13 amino acids. The germline V gene has CDR1 DFQATT and CDR2 SNEGSKA (reference sequence). The CDR3 nucleotides read TGCAGTGCTCCGACTGGGCCTGGCTACGAGCAGTACTTC. Protein sequence: CSAPTGPGYEQYF.

In this sample, this clonotype turned up a few times. The V call is TRBV7-3, the J call TRBJ2-1, with 12 positions matching TRBD2. The length of the CDR3 is 20 residues. Germline V gene data show CDR1 as SGHTA and CDR2 as FQGTGA. Germline trimming cut 1 base from V and 13 bases from J; bases unmatched to any gene: 23. The CDR3 sequence: CASSLRRQGPASLAGGRQFF. The CDR3 DNA follows: TGTGCCAGCAGCTTAAGGAGACAGGGGCCCGCCTCTCTAGCGGGAGGGAGACAGTTCTTC.

The rearrangement uses TRBV7-6 and TRBJ2-3; the match to TRBD2 covers 11 bases. V lost 6 bases and J lost 6; bases outside the gene matches: 8. The length of the CDR3 is 15 residues. The germline V gene encodes CDR1 SGHVS and CDR2 FNYEAQ. The CDR3 DNA follows: TGTGCCAGCAGTCCACTAGCGGGAGTCTATGATACGCAGTATTTT. This gives the protein CASSPLAGVYDTQYF.

This clonotype has a count of ten or more. The chain has TRBV7-3 and TRBJ2-3; D is ambiguous. Germline V gives CDR1 SGHTA, CDR2 FQGTGA. V shed 2 bases and J shed 4 bases, with 7 bases lying between them. The CDR3 is 13 amino acids. Here the CDR3 DNA reads TGTGCCAGCAGCTTACAATTTTCAGATACGCAGTATTTT. This sequence encodes CASSLQFSDTQYF.

At least ten counts were recorded for this clonotype. The V and J genes are TRBV12-3 or TRBV12-4 and TRBJ2-5; TRBD2 agrees at 11 bases. The J segment lost 1 base and the V segment lost 6 bases, leaving 4 bases of the junction unmatched. There are 15 residues in the CDR3. The CDR3 loop reads CASRTSGTFQETQYF. CDR3 bases: TGTGCCAGCAGGACTAGCGGGACCTTCCAAGAGACCCAGTACTTC.

This clonotype was seen many times. The J gene is TRBJ2-2, the V gene TRBV7-8; D ambiguous. This CDR3 spans 15 amino acids. V was shortened by 2 bases and J by 1 base, with 8 bases between the two germline ends. CDR1 is SGHVS, CDR2 FQNEAQ, per germline. The CDR3 region is CASSLLSKNTGELFF. The CDR3 DNA is TGTGCCAGCAGCTTATTAAGCAAGAACACCGGGGAGCTGTTTTTT.

This clonotype was picked up many times. The chain links TRBV7-2 to TRBJ2-7; the match to TRBD2 covers 11 bases. This CDR3 has 15 amino acids. The ends lost 2 bases at V and 4 bases at J; junction bases unmatched: 4. CDR1 is SGHTA and CDR2 is FQGNSA in the germline V gene. Here the CDR3 reads CASSLYTSGSYEQYF. Here the CDR3 DNA reads TGTGCCAGCAGCTTATATACTAGCGGGAGTTACGAGCAGTACTTC.

This clonotype has at least ten counts. The chain uses TRBV7-2 and TRBJ1-2, with D possibly TRBD1 on 5 matching bases. The germline V and J ends were trimmed by 4 bases and 0 bases, with 12 bases remaining between them. The CDR3 sequence is 15 residues long. CDR1 SGHTA and CDR2 FQGNSA come from the germline V gene. CDR3 DNA: TGTGCCAGCAGCTCGTCGACAGTGCCTAACTATGGCTACACCTTC. Translation: CASSSSTVPNYGYTF.

This clonotype was recorded at least ten times. V gene TRBV20-1 combines with J gene TRBJ2-3, with 8 bases aligning to TRBD2. The CDR3 runs 15 residues. Germline V lookup: CDR1 DFQATT, CDR2 SNEGSKA (reference sequence). After removal of 4 bases from V and 1 base from J, the junction contained 7 bases not matched to a gene. The CDR3 is CSATSPAGGTDTQYF. The CDR3 DNA sequence: TGCAGTGCTACCAGTCCAGCGGGAGGCACAGATACGCAGTATTTT.

In regard to this clonotype: A much more abundant neighbour one base away suggests this may be a read error. The chain is built from TRBV6-5 and TRBJ1-5, with D uncertain. Germline CDR1 and CDR2: MNHEY and SVGAGI. Trimming took off 5 bases at V and 9 bases at J, with 11 bases between the two ends. CDR3 length: 12 amino acids. The chain's CDR3 is CASSLPSMPQHF. The CDR3 DNA follows: TGTGCCAGCAGTCTACCATCTATGCCCCAGCATTTT.

The rearrangement links TRBV5-1 to TRBJ2-2; 10 nucleotides line up with TRBD2. CDR1 and CDR2 from the germline V gene are SGHRS and YFSETQ. Trimming cost V 4 bases and J 6 bases; bases outside gene matches: 9. The CDR3 extends over 16 amino acids. CDR3 bases: TGCGCCAGCAGCACATGGACTAGCGGAACCGCCGGGGAGCTGTTTTTT. It specifies CASSTWTSGTAGELFF.

The chain uses TRBV5-4 and TRBJ2-2; TRBD2 agrees at 7 bases. The germline CDR1 and CDR2 sequences are SGHNT and YYREEE (reference sequence). The CDR3 sequence is 17 residues long. Trimming cost V 3 bases and J 1 base; bases outside gene matches: 9. CDR3 region: CASSYQISGLNTGELFF. The DNA of the CDR3 is TGTGCCAGCAGCTATCAAATTAGCGGGTTGAACACCGGGGAGCTGTTTTTT. The full variable domain, in which reference TRBV5-4 and TRBJ2-2 provide the parts outside the CDR3, is ETGVTQSPTHLIKTRGQQVTLRCSSQSGHNTVSWYQQALGQGPQFIFQYYREEENGRGNFPPRFSGLQFPNYSSELNVNALELDDSALYLCASSYQISGLNTGELFFGEGSRLTVL.